These 28 T cell receptor beta chains originate from one sample sequenced in a study of blood T cell repertoires in COVID-19. Assay: immunoSEQ multiplex PCR; the TCRdb copy retains only in-frame clones and omits some. Here the sample spans 350,000 to 400,000 clones, around 89% being singletons. The sample comprised PBMCs or T cells enriched from blood (not recorded which). The receptors come from a man between 18 and 35 years old who had recovered from COVID-19.

There are a few counts of this clone. The V gene is TRBV27, the J gene TRBJ1-2; the match to TRBD1 covers 8 bases. V dropped 5 bases and J dropped 5; count of bases not matched to a gene: 7. The CDR3 has 14 residues. Germline V gene data show CDR1 as MNHEY and CDR2 as SMNVEV (reference sequence). CDR3 DNA sequence: TGTGCCAGCAGTAGACCCGGGACAGGATATGGCTACACCTTC. As protein: CASSRPGTGYGYTF.

The V gene is TRBV3-1 (or the pseudogene TRBV3-2), the J gene TRBJ1-4; D is perhaps TRBD1 (5 bases). The CDR3 contains 15 residues. Deletions cut 0 bases from V and 10 bases from J, with 15 bases between. Per the germline V gene, CDR1 is LGHDT and CDR2 is YNNKEL (reference sequence). CDR3 sequence: CASSQDSGGAGKLFF. CDR3 nucleotides: TGTGCCAGCAGCCAAGATAGCGGAGGGGCAGGAAAACTGTTTTTT.

This chain's CDR3 is CASSLRGNQPQHF. CDR3 DNA: TGCGCCAGCAGCCTTCGGGGCAATCAGCCCCAGCATTTT. The genes are TRBV10-2 and TRBJ1-5; D ambiguous. The V gene lost 6 bases and the J gene lost 2 bases, with 8 bases spanning the gap. This CDR3 contains 13 residues. Per the germline V gene, CDR1 is WSHSY and CDR2 is SAAADI.

DNA for the CDR3: TGTGCCAGCAGCTTAGACGCGACTAGTCAAAGCGAGCAGTACTTC. Residues: CASSLDATSQSEQYF. This chain joins TRBV7-7 and TRBJ2-7, with a weak D call TRBD2 (6 bases). In germline, CDR1 is SSHAT, CDR2 FNYEAQ (reference sequence). This CDR3 spans 15 amino acids. The V end was cut by 1 base, the J end by 6 bases, with 16 bases between.

CDR3 DNA: TGTGCCACCCGAACCCGGGACAGGGGGCTTTACGAGCAGTACTTC. Encoded protein: CATRTRDRGLYEQYF. V gene TRBV7-7 combines with J gene TRBJ2-7; 12 bases match TRBD1. Germline V gives CDR1 SSHAT, CDR2 FNYEAQ (reference sequence). The trim removed 10 bases at V and 4 bases at J, leaving 11 bases unmatched. CDR3 length equals 15 residues. Full variable domain (missing parts from reference TRBV7-7 and TRBJ2-7): GAGVSQSPRYKVTKRGQDVTLRCDPISSHATLYWYQQALGQGPEFLTYFNYEAQPDKSGLPSDRFSAERPEGSISTLTIQRTEQRDSAMYRCATRTRDRGLYEQYFGPGTRLTVT.

This clone occurred once. This chain uses TRBV6-1 with TRBJ1-6, with 7 bases aligning to TRBD1. The CDR3 spans 15 residues. The germline V gene has CDR1 MNHNS and CDR2 SASEGT. Trimming cost V 2 bases and J 9 bases; bases outside gene matches: 7. The DNA of the CDR3 is TGTGCCAGCAGTGAATTGGGACAGAACCCTTCACCCCTCCACTTT. It yields the protein CASSELGQNPSPLHF.

The chain links TRBV28 to TRBJ2-4, with 8 positions matching TRBD2. Germline V lookup: CDR1 MDHEN, CDR2 SYDVKM. The V segment lost 3 bases and the J segment 9 bases; nucleotides outside the gene matches: 10. The CDR3 sequence is 15 residues long. The CDR3 DNA follows: TGTGCCAGCAGTTTCTGGCGGGCCAGCGGGGGCATTCAGTACTTC. This encodes CASSFWRASGGIQYF.

The chain links TRBV9 to TRBJ2-1, with 13 bases identical to TRBD2. V gave up 3 bases and J gave up 10 bases; unmatched junction bases: 13. This CDR3 has 17 amino acids. The V gene's germline CDR1 is SGDLS and CDR2 YYNGEE. CDR3 in amino acids: CASSGDTSGRAIGEQFF. CDR3 nucleotides: TGTGCCAGCAGCGGAGATACTAGCGGGAGGGCAATAGGGGAGCAGTTCTTC.

CDR3: CASTTPGQPYEQYF. The CDR3 DNA reads as TGTGCCAGCACAACTCCGGGACAGCCCTACGAGCAGTACTTC. The gene calls are TRBV6-5 and TRBJ2-7; 7 nucleotides align to TRBD1. The CDR3 totals 14 residues. V gave up 7 bases and J gave up 2 bases; unmatched junction bases: 8. In germline, CDR1 is MNHEY, CDR2 SVGAGI.

The chain uses TRBV18 and TRBJ1-1; tentatively, D is TRBD1 (5 bases). Germline lookup yields CDR1 KGHSH and CDR2 LQKENI. The CDR3 extends over 18 amino acids. V shed 3 bases and J shed 3 bases, with 23 bases lying between them. This chain's CDR3 is CASSPLLEKTAQDTEAFF. The CDR3 DNA reads TGTGCCAGCTCACCCCTCCTTGAAAAGACAGCCCAGGACACTGAAGCTTTCTTT.

This clone has a single count. This chain connects TRBV18 to TRBJ2-1; D not resolved. Trimming removed 0 bases from V and 0 bases from J, with 9 bases in between. Germline CDR1 is KGHSH and CDR2 is LQKENI. CDR3 length: 16 amino acids. The CDR3 sequence is CASSPPISSSYNEQFF. CDR3 DNA sequence: TGTGCCAGCTCACCACCTATCTCGAGCTCCTACAATGAGCAGTTCTTC.

As DNA, the CDR3 is TGTGCCAGTAGTGCTAACTCCGGCGGAGAGACCCAGTACTTC. This translates into CASSANSGGETQYF. The chain recombines TRBV19 with TRBJ2-5; D gene ambiguous. CDR1 and CDR2 from the germline V gene are LNHDA and SQIVND (reference sequence). V was shortened by 5 bases and J by 4 bases, with 14 bases between the two germline ends. The CDR3 runs 14 residues.

The chain employs TRBV10-2 and TRBJ2-7, with 8 bases lining up with TRBD2. The J segment lost 6 bases and the V segment lost 2 bases, leaving 6 bases of the junction unmatched. CDR3 length: 14 residues. Germline V gene lookup returns CDR1 WSHSY and CDR2 SAAADI. Here the CDR3 DNA reads TGCGCCAGCAGTGAGGGGACTAGAAGGGGCGAGCAGTACTTC. Amino acid sequence: CASSEGTRRGEQYF.

The chain has TRBV27 and TRBJ2-1; TRBD1 aligns across 9 bases. CDR3 length: 15 residues. V was clipped by 5 bases and J by 8 bases; unmatched bases: 10. Germline CDR1 reads MNHEY; CDR2 reads SMNVEV (reference sequence). CDR3 coding DNA: TGTGCCAGCAGTCACCGGGACAGGGCTTCGGATGAGCAGTTCTTC. Translated: CASSHRDRASDEQFF.

The V and J genes are TRBV10-3 and TRBJ2-5; TRBD1 matches at 7 bases. The length of the CDR3 is 14 residues. The trim removed 2 bases at V and 2 bases at J, leaving 2 bases unmatched. The germline CDR1 and CDR2 sequences are ENHRY and SYGVKD. The CDR3 DNA reads TGTGCCATCAGTGAGGGCAGGGGGCAAGAGACCCAGTACTTC. Its protein is CAISEGRGQETQYF.

CDR3 in DNA: TGTGCCAGCTCACCGTTCGGAATACAGGGGGCGTCTCTCGGCCACGAGCAGTACTTC. As protein: CASSPFGIQGASLGHEQYF. This chain joins TRBV18 and TRBJ2-7; 9 bases align to TRBD1. V lost 3 bases, J lost 5 bases, and 20 bases stayed unmatched. CDR3 length equals 19 residues. Germline V CDR1 and CDR2: KGHSH, LQKENI.

The rearrangement uses TRBV15 and TRBJ1-1; D is possibly TRBD1 (5 bases). Deletions cut 0 bases from V and 6 bases from J, with 14 bases between. The CDR3 runs to 15 residues. Germline V gives CDR1 LNHNV, CDR2 YYDKDF (reference sequence). CDR3 loop: CATSRDNWGESEAFF. The CDR3 coding sequence is TGTGCCACCAGCAGAGATAATTGGGGGGAATCTGAAGCTTTCTTT.

The V gene is TRBV19, the J gene TRBJ1-1; no firm D call. The CDR3 length is 14 residues. CDR1 is LNHDA and CDR2 is SQIVND in the germline V gene (reference sequence). V was pared by 5 bases and J by 9 bases, with 19 bases between. The CDR3: CASSSNTGNRQAFF. CDR3 coding DNA: TGTGCCAGTAGTTCGAATACCGGGAATAGACAAGCTTTCTTT.

In DNA form, the CDR3 reads TGTGCCACCAGTCAAGACGGGAAGGTCACAGATACGCAGTATTTT. Amino acid sequence: CATSQDGKVTDTQYF. The chain carries TRBV15 and TRBJ2-3; TRBD2 might be the D (5 bases). Trimming stripped 6 bases from V and 2 bases from J, with 15 bases between. Germline values: CDR1 LNHNV, CDR2 YYDKDF (reference sequence). The CDR3 covers 15 residues.

This clone came up once. V usage is TRBV2 and J usage is TRBJ1-2; D may be TRBD1 (6 bases). This CDR3 has 14 amino acids. Germline-derived CDR1 and CDR2 are SNHLY and FYNNEI. V dropped 8 bases and J dropped 6 bases, with 19 bases sitting between them. CDR3 in amino acids: CASSFTGTIDGYTF. CDR3 nucleotide sequence: TGTGCCAGCTCCTTTACCGGGACAATCGATGGCTACACCTTC.

The chain combines TRBV14 with TRBJ2-5; tentatively, D is TRBD1 (5 bases). Per germline, CDR1 SGHDN and CDR2 FVKESK. This CDR3 is 15 amino acids long. Trimming took 1 base from V and 1 from J, leaving 10 bases between them. The CDR3 loop reads CASSQVQAFQETQYF. The CDR3 nucleotides read TGTGCCAGCAGCCAAGTACAGGCTTTCCAAGAGACCCAGTACTTC.

In its sample, this clone was seen a few times. V and J are TRBV5-5 and TRBJ1-1; D unresolved. The CDR3 runs 13 residues. Germline CDR1 SGHKS, CDR2 YYEKEE (reference sequence). V lost 2 bases, J lost 5 bases, and 10 bases lay in between. CDR3 sequence (DNA): TGTGCCAGCAGCTTCGGGGTCCGGACTGAAGCTTTCTTT. This gives the protein CASSFGVRTEAFF.

The chain couples TRBV3-1 (or the pseudogene TRBV3-2) to TRBJ1-2, with 8 bases aligning to TRBD1. CDR3 length: 16 residues. The germline V gene has CDR1 LGHDT and CDR2 YNNKEL (reference sequence). The V segment lost 4 bases and the J segment 4 bases; nucleotides outside the gene matches: 11. The CDR3 here is CASSLALTGAIYGYTF. The CDR3 DNA sequence: TGTGCCAGCAGCCTCGCCCTGACAGGGGCCATCTATGGCTACACCTTC.

The chain combines TRBV28 with TRBJ1-2, with TRBD1 identical over 8 bases. The CDR3 is made up of 15 amino acids. The V and J ends lost 6 bases and 6 bases, in that order; junction bases with no gene match: 12. The germline V gene has CDR1 MDHEN and CDR2 SYDVKM. The DNA for the CDR3 is TGTGCCAGCAGCGTATACCCGGACAGGGAAAATGGCTACACCTTC. Protein sequence: CASSVYPDRENGYTF.

This clone was found once. The chain has TRBV19 and TRBJ2-3; the D gene is possibly TRBD2 (5 bases). CDR1 is LNHDA, CDR2 SQIVND, per germline (reference sequence). Deletions cut 10 bases from V and 0 bases from J, with 26 bases between. CDR3 size: 18 residues. The CDR3 DNA sequence: TGTGCCACCTCGCCGGGGATGAACTCTTACACTAGCACAGATACGCAGTATTTT. Its translation is CATSPGMNSYTSTDTQYF.

The gene calls are TRBV3-1 (or the pseudogene TRBV3-2) and TRBJ2-7, with D possibly TRBD1 on 6 matching bases. The germline V gene has CDR1 LGHDT and CDR2 YNNKEL (reference sequence). CDR3 length equals 15 residues. Trimming took off 4 bases at V and 1 base at J, with 14 bases between the two ends. CDR3 nucleotide sequence: TGTGCCAGCAGCCCCCGGGACATTGGTTCCTACGAGCAGTACTTC. Its translation: CASSPRDIGSYEQYF.

The chain employs TRBV2 and TRBJ2-1, with 8 bases matching TRBD2. The CDR3 is 16 residues long. The V and J ends lost 6 bases and 0 bases, in that order; junction bases with no gene match: 7. Germline values: CDR1 SNHLY, CDR2 FYNNEI. CDR3 protein: CASRTLLADSYNEQFF. The CDR3 DNA follows: TGTGCCAGCAGGACACTACTAGCGGACTCCTACAATGAGCAGTTCTTC.

The chain has TRBV27 and TRBJ2-1, with TRBD2 identical over 14 bases. The CDR3 is made up of 16 amino acids. The germline CDR1 and CDR2 sequences are MNHEY and SMNVEV (reference sequence). Trimming cost V 5 bases and J 4 bases; bases outside gene matches: 4. Here the CDR3 DNA reads TGTGCCAGCAGTCCTCGACTAGCGGGGGGGTACAATGAGCAGTTCTTC. Encoded protein: CASSPRLAGGYNEQFF.